Following are 7 T cell receptor beta chains from one sample sequenced in a study of T cells in Graves' hyperthyroidism and ophthalmopathy. Authors of the study amplified TCR beta CDR3 regions from RNA transcripts. TCR CDR3 regions were first amplified by RT-PCR with HTBI primers. TCRdb reprocessed the multiplex PCR reads with MiXCR, giving one entry per CDR3 protein. The sample has fewer than 450,000 distinct CDR3 sequences; around 15% are singletons. The sequenced material came from blood. Source of these receptors: a man between 45 and 60 years old with Graves' ophthalmopathy.

Only a few counts were recorded for this clonotype. A clone one base away is much larger, so this may be a read error. The chain couples TRBV11-2 to TRBJ2-3; perhaps TRBD2 as D (5 bases). CDR3 length equals 15 residues. The germline CDR1 and CDR2 sequences are SGHAT and FQNNGV. The V gene lost 3 bases and the J gene lost 3 bases, with 13 bases spanning the gap. CDR3 sequence: CASSFVKWETDTQYF. CDR3 sequence (DNA): TGTGCCAGCAGCTTTGTCAAGTGGGAGACAGATACGCAGTATTTT.

The table lists this clonotype with many counts. The V gene is TRBV28, the J gene TRBJ2-1; 7 bases are a match to TRBD1. CDR1 is MDHEN, CDR2 SYDVKM, per germline. V shed 5 bases, J shed 4 bases, and the junction held 14 bases outside the gene matches. The CDR3 is 17 residues long. This CDR3 reads CASSPLGTRRGYNEQFF. CDR3 sequence (DNA): TGTGCCAGCAGTCCCTTGGGGACCCGCAGGGGGTACAATGAGCAGTTCTTC. The full variable domain, in which reference TRBV28 and TRBJ2-1 provide the parts outside the CDR3, is DVKVTQSSRYLVKRTGEKVFLECVQDMDHENMFWYRQDPGLGLRLIYFSYDVKMKEKGDIPEGYSVSREKKERFSLILESASTNQTSMYLCASSPLGTRRGYNEQFFGPGTRLTVL.

This clonotype was detected many times. The chain uses TRBV9 and TRBJ2-5; D ambiguous. V was trimmed by 3 bases and J by 5 bases, leaving 20 bases between them. Germline lookup yields CDR1 SGDLS and CDR2 YYNGEE. The CDR3 extends over 16 amino acids. CDR3 loop: CASSASPAHRAETQYF. CDR3 DNA sequence: TGTGCCAGCAGCGCCTCCCCCGCCCACAGAGCGGAGACCCAGTACTTC.

This clonotype was picked up a small number of times. This chain uses TRBV7-6 with TRBJ2-2; possible D gene TRBD2, 5 bases. V lost 6 bases to trimming and J lost 2 bases, with 13 bases between them. CDR1 and CDR2 (germline): SGHVS, FNYEAQ. CDR3 length equals 15 residues. The CDR3 DNA reads TGTGCCAGCAGTTATATTACTAGAAACACCGGGGAGCTGTTTTTT. Protein product: CASSYITRNTGELFF.

This clonotype was picked up many times. The chain combines TRBV6-1 with TRBJ2-1; 7 bases map to TRBD2. Germline V CDR1 and CDR2: MNHNS, SASEGT. V lost 5 bases, J lost 1 base, and 5 bases stayed unmatched. The CDR3 runs to 15 residues. The CDR3 coding sequence is TGTGCCAGCAGTTATAGCGGGTCTTCCTACAATGAGCAGTTCTTC. Translating it yields CASSYSGSSYNEQFF.

This clonotype was seen ten or more times. CDR3 in amino acids: CASSFLQGAVEAFF. The CDR3 DNA sequence: TGTGCCAGCAGCTTCTTACAGGGGGCGGTTGAAGCTTTCTTT. The gene calls are TRBV7-9 and TRBJ1-1, with 9 bases fitting TRBD1. In germline, CDR1 is SEHNR, CDR2 FQNEAQ (reference sequence). CDR3 size: 14 residues. Trimming cost V 3 bases and J 7 bases; bases outside gene matches: 6. Using reference TRBV7-9 and TRBJ1-1 for the parts outside the CDR3, the full variable domain is DTGVSQNPRHKITKRGQNVTFRCDPISEHNRLYWYRQTLGQGPEFLTYFQNEAQLEKSRLLSDRFSAERPKGSFSTLEIQRTEQGDSAMYLCASSFLQGAVEAFFGQGTRLTVV.

A few counts support this clonotype. The chain has TRBV20-1 and TRBJ2-3; unclear D gene. Trimming took off 1 base at V and 10 bases at J, with 6 bases between the two ends. This CDR3 is built from 10 residues. Germline CDR1 is DFQATT and CDR2 is SNEGSKA (reference sequence). This CDR3 reads CSARGVPQYF. DNA for the CDR3: TGCAGTGCTAGAGGGGTGCCGCAGTATTTT.